Below, one T cell receptor (beta chain) is given with its context. This sample was included in a study of technical replicates of blood from several donors. Sequencing used immunoSEQ multiplex PCR; TCRdb keeps in-frame clones, though not all of them. The repertoire includes 78,000 or so clones, approximately 91% of them detected once, and 0.35% to 0.45% sits in the top ten. The germline V gene has CDR1 SGDLS and CDR2 YYNGEE. V was trimmed by 0 bases and J by 7 bases, leaving 7 bases between them. The CDR3 contains 13 residues. This sequence originates from a human donor in good health. V and J are TRBV9 and TRBJ2-2; a possible D gene is TRBD2 (6 bases). Sequenced: T cells isolated from PBMCs. The CDR3: CASSVAGDGELFF. In DNA form, the CDR3 reads TGTGCCAGCAGCGTAGCGGGGGACGGGGAGCTGTTTTTT.